Detailed here is one T cell receptor beta chain. The sample is drawn from a study of identical twins. With 4 bases clipped from V and 3 bases from J, the junction kept 22 bases outside the gene matches. Germline CDR1 and CDR2: SGHTA and FQGNSA. CDR3 length: 21 amino acids. One entry per CDR3 protein, called by TCRdb with MiXCR from the 5' RACE reads. The sample has approximately 1.8 million distinct CDR3 sequences, about 31% seen once. Source material: cord blood. The TCR originated in a newborn girl in good health. The chain couples TRBV7-2 to TRBJ2-3; TRBD2 matches 10 bases. CDR3 sequence (DNA): TGTGCCAGCAGCTCCACCGTCACTAGCGGGATTGGGTTCAAACAAACAGATACGCAGTATTTT. Translation: CASSSTVTSGIGFKQTDTQYF.